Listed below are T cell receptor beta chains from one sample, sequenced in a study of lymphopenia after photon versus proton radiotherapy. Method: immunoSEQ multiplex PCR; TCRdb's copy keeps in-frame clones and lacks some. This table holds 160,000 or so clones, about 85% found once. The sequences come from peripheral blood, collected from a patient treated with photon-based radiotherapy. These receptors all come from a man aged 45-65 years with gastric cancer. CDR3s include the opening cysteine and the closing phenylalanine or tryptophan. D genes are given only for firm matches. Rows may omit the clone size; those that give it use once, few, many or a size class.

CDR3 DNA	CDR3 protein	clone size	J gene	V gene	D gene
TGTGCTAGTGGTAAGCCTTTGGGGGTTAAAGACTGTGGCTACACCTTC	CASGKPLGVKDCGYTF	NA	TRBJ1-2	TRBV12-5	NA
TGTGCCAGCAGCTATCAGGGTTCTGGAAACACCATATATTTT	CASSYQGSGNTIYF	NA	TRBJ1-3	TRBV5-6	NA
TGTGCCAGCAGTCCGACTAGCGGGAGGGGGGAGACCCAGTACTTC	CASSPTSGRGETQYF	NA	TRBJ2-5	TRBV27	TRBD2
TGTGCCAGCTCACCACCTGGCGGGAGAAGGAATGAGCAGTTCTTC	CASSPPGGRRNEQFF	NA	TRBJ2-1	TRBV18	TRBD2
TGTGCCAGCAGCCAAGATCGTACGACAGATACGCAGTATTTT	CASSQDRTTDTQYF	NA	TRBJ2-3	TRBV4-2	NA
TGTGCCAGCAGTTTTCAGGGAGGTGAAGCTTTCTTT	CASSFQGGEAFF	once	TRBJ1-1	TRBV28	NA
TGTGCCAGCTCACCAAGTCGGGTCCGAGGCGACAACACTGAAGCTTTCTTT	CASSPSRVRGDNTEAFF	NA	TRBJ1-1	TRBV18	NA
TGTGCCAGCAGCCAAGGACAGGGGGCAACCTACGAGCAGTACTTC	CASSQGQGATYEQYF	NA	TRBJ2-7	TRBV2	TRBD1
TGCGCCAGCAGCCAGTCACAGGGGTCCCCCTACGAGCAGTACTTC	CASSQSQGSPYEQYF	few	TRBJ2-7	TRBV4-1	TRBD1
TGTGCCAGCAGCCGACAGTTAAATCAGCCCCAGCATTTT	CASSRQLNQPQHF	NA	TRBJ1-5	TRBV28	NA
TGTGCCAGCTCAGACAGGGGCGCGGGGAACACTGAAGCTTTCTTT	CASSDRGAGNTEAFF	few	TRBJ1-1	TRBV25-1	TRBD1
TGTGCCAGCAGCCCCCTGGGACTAGACACCGGGGAGCTGTTTTTT	CASSPLGLDTGELFF	NA	TRBJ2-2	TRBV7-7	TRBD2
TGTGCCAGCAGCCCCGAAGTCGGGAACACTGAAGCTTTCTTT	CASSPEVGNTEAFF	NA	TRBJ1-1	TRBV7-2	NA
TGTGCCAGCAGCTTTACGTCGTCCGCCCGACAGCCCCAGCATTTT	CASSFTSSARQPQHF	NA	TRBJ1-5	TRBV7-2	NA
TGTGCCAGCAGCGTCCGGGGAAGTTTGGGCGAGCAGTACTTC	CASSVRGSLGEQYF	NA	TRBJ2-7	TRBV5-6	NA
TGTGCCAGCCCCAGAGGACAGGGGGCCTCCTACGAGCAGTACTTC	CASPRGQGASYEQYF	NA	TRBJ2-7	TRBV6-1	TRBD1
TGTGCCAGCAGTTTCCAAACACCCGGGCAGTTCTTC	CASSFQTPGQFF	NA	TRBJ2-1	TRBV28	NA
TGTGCCAGCAGCCAACCCACAGGCGTTTTAAACACCGGGGAGCTGTTTTTT	CASSQPTGVLNTGELFF	once	TRBJ2-2	TRBV4-2	NA
TGTGCCAGTAGTATCCAGGCCAATCAGCCCCAGCATTTT	CASSIQANQPQHF	once	TRBJ1-5	TRBV19	NA
TGTGCCAGTAGTAAGGGGACTAGCGGGAGTCGGCAAGAGACCCAGTACTTC	CASSKGTSGSRQETQYF	NA	TRBJ2-5	TRBV19	TRBD2
TGTGCCAGCAGCTTGAGACCCACAGGGAATAGCAATCAGCCCCAGCATTTT	CASSLRPTGNSNQPQHF	NA	TRBJ1-5	TRBV5-6	NA
TGTGCCAGCTCACCCTCGACAGGTTCTTGGACTGAAGCTTTCTTT	CASSPSTGSWTEAFF	NA	TRBJ1-1	TRBV18	NA
TGTGCCAGCAGCAAACTAGCGGGAGTATCAGATGAGCAGTTCTTC	CASSKLAGVSDEQFF	NA	TRBJ2-1	TRBV7-2	TRBD2
TGCAGCGGAGGGGGGGGCGGAGAGACCCAGTACTTC	CSGGGGGETQYF	NA	TRBJ2-5	TRBV29-1	NA
TGTGCCAGCAGCTCCTCTGCTCTAGCGGGAGGAAACGAGCAGTACTTC	CASSSSALAGGNEQYF	few	TRBJ2-7	TRBV5-8	TRBD2
TGTGCCTGGAGTCGGGGAGGCGACTCCTACGAGCAGTACTTC	CAWSRGGDSYEQYF	NA	TRBJ2-7	TRBV30	NA
TGTGCCAGCTCACCCCCCGCCACCGGGGAGCTGTTTTTT	CASSPPATGELFF	once	TRBJ2-2	TRBV18	NA
TGTGCCAGTAGTACCTCGGGACAACTCCACTATGGCTACACCTTC	CASSTSGQLHYGYTF	NA	TRBJ1-2	TRBV19	NA
TGCGCCAGCAGCCAAGAAAAAGGGGCCTGGCGGGAAGGGGAGCTGTTTTTT	CASSQEKGAWREGELFF	once	TRBJ2-2	TRBV4-1	NA
TGTGCCACCAGCACGACCTCGAATAGCAATCAGCCCCAGCATTTT	CATSTTSNSNQPQHF	NA	TRBJ1-5	TRBV15	NA
TGTGCCAGCACCCTTCGAGAGGGAGTCGCCTACGAGCAGTACTTC	CASTLREGVAYEQYF	NA	TRBJ2-7	TRBV28	NA
TGTGCCACCAGCCTAACAGCGGGGAACATTCAGTACTTC	CATSLTAGNIQYF	NA	TRBJ2-4	TRBV28	TRBD2
TGTGCCAGCAGCTTGATCGGACAGGGACGCACCGGGGAGCTGTTTTTT	CASSLIGQGRTGELFF	NA	TRBJ2-2	TRBV5-8	TRBD1
TGTGCCAGCAGAGGGGACGGCTACGAGCAGTACTTC	CASRGDGYEQYF	NA	TRBJ2-7	TRBV27	NA
TGTGCCAGCAGCTTAGCGGGGGCTTACTATGGCTACACCTTC	CASSLAGAYYGYTF	NA	TRBJ1-2	TRBV7-2	NA
TGTGCCAGCATGGGACTAGCGGGCTACAATGAGCAGTTCTTC	CASMGLAGYNEQFF	NA	TRBJ2-1	TRBV2	TRBD2
TGTGCCAGCAGTGTAACCGCCCGCTGGGGAGGGGGTAGTTCTAACTATGGCTACACCTTC	CASSVTARWGGGSSNYGYTF	NA	TRBJ1-2	TRBV2	NA
TGTGCCAGTAACGGCGGGAAGCCTTACAATGAGCAGTTCTTC	CASNGGKPYNEQFF	NA	TRBJ2-1	TRBV19	NA
TGTGCCAGCAGTCCAAATAGCGGGAGGTTCACAGATACGCAGTATTTT	CASSPNSGRFTDTQYF	NA	TRBJ2-3	TRBV2	TRBD2
TGTGCCAGCAGCCGGACAGGGGGCGCATTCCACGAGCAGTACTTC	CASSRTGGAFHEQYF	NA	TRBJ2-7	TRBV6-6	TRBD1
TGTGCCAGCAGTTACTCAGTTAGAGGGGCTCTAAATGAGCAGTTCTTC	CASSYSVRGALNEQFF	NA	TRBJ2-1	TRBV6-5	NA
TGCGCCAGCAGCCAAGGTCAACAGGAGGGACGGCCCCAGCATTTT	CASSQGQQEGRPQHF	NA	TRBJ1-5	TRBV4-1	NA
TGTGCCAGTAGCCGACAGAGGCCAAATGACAATAGCAATCAGCCCCAGCATTTT	CASSRQRPNDNSNQPQHF	NA	TRBJ1-5	TRBV19	NA
TGTGCCAGCAGCTTAGATAGCCTATCAGATACGCAGTATTTT	CASSLDSLSDTQYF	NA	TRBJ2-3	TRBV11-3	NA
TGTGCCAGCAGTTTGTCTCAGCCCTACGAGCAGTACTTC	CASSLSQPYEQYF	NA	TRBJ2-7	TRBV27	NA
TGCGCCAGCAGCCAGGATACTAGTTTTGAGGAGTTCTTC	CASSQDTSFEEFF	NA	TRBJ2-1	TRBV4-1	NA
TGTGCCAGCAATAGAGGTCTGGGGGCAGATACGCAGTATTTT	CASNRGLGADTQYF	once	TRBJ2-3	TRBV4-2	NA
TGTGCCAGCAGTCCCGACAGGGAGTCCTACGAGCAGTACTTC	CASSPDRESYEQYF	NA	TRBJ2-7	TRBV28	TRBD1
TGTGCCACCAGCAGAGGCGCCCCGAGGGGCAGGGACGAGCAGTACTTC	CATSRGAPRGRDEQYF	NA	TRBJ2-7	TRBV15	NA
TGTGCCAGCACCTCGACAGGGGGCTGGAACACTGAAGCTTTCTTT	CASTSTGGWNTEAFF	NA	TRBJ1-1	TRBV28	TRBD1
TGTGCCAGCAGCTTGCGCGGCGAGCAGTACTTC	CASSLRGEQYF	NA	TRBJ2-7	TRBV5-6	NA